The T cell receptor (beta chain) under discussion was sequenced for a study of T cells in Graves' hyperthyroidism and ophthalmopathy. What was amplified from RNA transcripts were TCR beta CDR3 regions. In the first-round RT-PCR of the TCR CDR3, the HTBI primer set was used. Each CDR3 protein gets one entry after TCRdb re-called the multiplex PCR reads with MiXCR. The sample contains roughly 700,000 distinct CDR3 sequences, 12% to 15% of which appear only once. For the diagnoses, clinical symptoms, serum thyroxine and TRAb, thyroid ultrasound and orbital computed tomography were used. This clonotype came up many times. V shed 7 bases, J shed 1 base, and the junction held 12 bases outside the gene matches. The CDR3 covers 15 residues. Germline V lookup: CDR1 DFQATT, CDR2 SNEGSKA (reference sequence).

Sequenced material: blood. This clonotype was obtained from a woman younger than 30 with Graves' hyperthyroidism. The rearrangement uses TRBV20-1 and TRBJ2-5; 7 nucleotides line up with TRBD1. The CDR3 sequence is CSVIISRTGQETQYF. CDR3 nucleotides: TGCAGTGTCATTATAAGCAGGACAGGCCAAGAGACCCAGTACTTC.